Here is one T cell receptor beta chain with its context. What it recognizes is unknown. V lost 2 bases and J lost 8; bases outside the gene matches: 8. CDR3 length equals 15 residues. Germline CDR1 and CDR2: LGHDT and YNNKEL (reference sequence). Regarding time point: persistent/refractory GD, antithyroid drugs over 5 years with positive TRAb. RNA from PBMCs was the source of the TCR library. The source of the patients was an endocrinology department in Xi'an, China. The EDTA tubes were filled with around 9 milliliters of drawn peripheral blood. Arm-PCR of CDR3 regions and iRepertoire HTBI primers were used to build TCR beta libraries. Via MiXCR, TCRdb re-called the multiplex PCR reads, giving one row per CDR3 protein. In the table there are around 450,000 distinct CDR3 sequences, 20% to 25% of which are singletons. This sample was included in a study of regulatory T cells in long-lasting Graves disease. General observations from the study: Favoring TRBV28, TRBJ1-2 and TRBJ2-5 was a feature seen in persistent disease. Peripheral blood, not thyroid tissue, was the sole material studied.

The source material was peripheral blood mononuclear cells (PBMCs), sampled when the disease was refractory, from a patient treated with antithyroid drugs. This clonotype was sampled from a female donor with Graves disease. The gene calls are TRBV3-1 and TRBJ1-4; 7 nucleotides align to TRBD1. CDR3 coding DNA: TGTGCCAGCAGCCAAAGGACAGGCCAAACCGAAAAACTGTTTTTT. This codes for CASSQRTGQTEKLFF. Drawing the rest from reference TRBV3-1 and TRBJ1-4, the complete variable domain is DTAVSQTPKYLVTQMGNDKSIKCEQNLGHDTMYWYKQDSKKFLKIMFSYNNKELIINETVPNRFSPKSPDKAHLNLHINSLELGDSAVYFCASSQRTGQTEKLFFGSGTQLSVL.